This T cell receptor beta chain was retrieved from a study of prognosis after radiotherapy for stage I lung cancer. Two-round multiplex PCR, the amplification method, yielded TCR beta CDR3 from genomic DNA. First-round PCR used primers specific to each TRBV and TRBJ gene. TCRdb independently ran MiXCR on the multiplex PCR reads; one entry per CDR3 protein. The table lists tens of thousands of distinct CDR3 sequences, just over 45% of them singletons, with 15% in the top ten. V was pared by 2 bases and J by 4 bases, with 11 bases between. This CDR3 spans 15 amino acids. Looked up from germline, CDR1 is SGHNT and CDR2 is YENEEA.

The rearrangement joins TRBV11-3 to TRBJ2-2, with TRBD1 as a possible D gene (6 bases). The sequence derives from a donor of 50 years or more with non-small cell lung cancer. The source material was PBMCs, sampled before or after stereotactic body radiation therapy (not recorded which). This chain's CDR3 is CASSLRGMFTGELFF. The CDR3 DNA sequence: TGTGCCAGCAGCTTAAGGGGGATGTTCACCGGGGAGCTGTTTTTT.